The 20 T cell receptor beta chains presented below share a single source sample, sequenced in a study of Ad26.COV2.S vaccination and SARS-CoV-2 variants. Indicated treatment: 19 received Ad26.COV2.S at low or high dose, single or two shots; roughly five received placebo; per-sample allocation not given. The study sampled participants on day 63 after the first vaccine or placebo injection. Sequencing was performed with immunoSEQ multiplex PCR; in TCRdb, only in-frame clones are kept and a portion is missing. The sample contains 450,000 to 550,000 clones, about 88% of which appear only once. This material consisted of peripheral blood, taken in a trial of Ad26.COV2.S vaccine versus placebo. These TCRs come from a person aged 18-60 years who received the Ad26.COV2.S COVID-19 vaccine or a placebo.

The chain has TRBV7-2 and TRBJ1-2; the D is unclear. V lost 5 bases and J lost 8, with 15 bases in between. The CDR3 has 13 residues. Germline V CDR1 and CDR2: SGHTA, FQGNSA. In nucleotides, the CDR3 is TGTGCCAGCAGCCTTCAAGCTCAGCCGGGCTACACCTTC. This gives the protein CASSLQAQPGYTF.

This clone has only one observation. The chain links TRBV24-1 to TRBJ2-1; 13 nucleotides line up with TRBD2. The V gene end was trimmed by 9 bases and the J gene end by 9 bases; junction bases not matched to a gene: 4. CDR1 is KGHDR, CDR2 SFDVKD, per germline. The CDR3 runs to 13 residues. CDR3 sequence (DNA): TGTGCCACCTCTCGACTAGCGGGGGGTGAGCAGTTCTTC. It encodes CATSRLAGGEQFF.

The gene calls are TRBV28 and TRBJ1-1; TRBD1 might be the D (5 bases). V dropped 3 bases and J dropped 8 bases, with 7 bases sitting between them. Germline-derived CDR1 and CDR2 are MDHEN and SYDVKM. The CDR3 is 11 amino acids. The CDR3 DNA follows: TGTGCCAGCAGTTTGAACAGGGAAGCTTTCTTT. Its protein product is CASSLNREAFF.

V usage is TRBV2 and J usage is TRBJ1-1; tentative D call: TRBD1 (6 bases). The length of the CDR3 is 16 residues. Per the germline V gene, CDR1 is SNHLY and CDR2 is FYNNEI. Trimming left V 4 bases short and J 3 bases short, with 18 bases between. The CDR3: CASSAGRGARYTEAFF. In DNA form, the CDR3 reads TGTGCCAGCAGTGCCGGGCGGGGGGCCCGGTACACTGAAGCTTTCTTT.

This chain links TRBV27 with TRBJ2-3; TRBD2 matches 15 bases. CDR3 length: 16 residues. The germline CDR1 and CDR2 sequences are MNHEY and SMNVEV (reference sequence). With 8 bases clipped from V and 5 bases from J, the junction kept 8 bases outside the gene matches. Written as DNA, the CDR3 is TGTGCCAGCCGAGGACTAGCGGGAGGGCCCATAGATACGCAGTATTTT. Its protein is CASRGLAGGPIDTQYF.

This rearrangement joins TRBV10-3 to TRBJ2-1; D remains unclear. The germline CDR1 and CDR2 sequences are ENHRY and SYGVKD. V lost 8 bases and J lost 5, with 13 bases in between. This CDR3 comprises 13 residues. In DNA, the CDR3 is TGTGCCATCCGGGTCCGTGAAGACAATGAGCAGTTCTTC. The encoded protein is CAIRVREDNEQFF.

The V call is TRBV6-2 or TRBV6-3, the J call TRBJ1-2, with 7 bases that match TRBD1. Losses at the gene ends were 2 bases for V and 8 bases for J; bases not matched to a gene: 14. CDR3 length: 16 residues. CDR1 is MNHEY, CDR2 SVGEGT, per germline. The CDR3 nucleotides read TGTGCCAGCAGTTACCCCCGAGTACAGGGGCGGCGGGGCTACACCTTC. Translating gives CASSYPRVQGRRGYTF.

This chain connects TRBV19 to TRBJ1-1; the D is unclear. CDR1 is LNHDA and CDR2 is SQIVND in the germline V gene (reference sequence). The CDR3 is 13 residues long. Trimming stripped 7 bases from V and 2 bases from J, with 11 bases between. In DNA, the CDR3 is TGTGCCAGTACCAGCCTTTTAAACACTGAAGCTTTCTTT. Translating gives CASTSLLNTEAFF.

This chain connects TRBV5-1 to TRBJ2-7, with no clear D. Trimming removed 0 bases from V and 3 bases from J, with 13 bases in between. The CDR3 runs 15 residues. From germline, CDR1 is SGHRS and CDR2 YFSETQ. The CDR3 protein is CASSLAGGINYEQYF. The CDR3 bases are TGCGCCAGCAGCTTGGCTGGCGGAATAAACTACGAGCAGTACTTC. Combining the CDR3 with reference TRBV5-1 and TRBJ2-7 gives the whole variable domain KAGVTQTPRYLIKTRGQQVTLSCSPISGHRSVSWYQQTPGQGLQFLFEYFSETQRNKGNFPGRFSGRQFSNSRSEMNVSTLELGDSALYLCASSLAGGINYEQYFGPGTRLTVT.

The J gene is TRBJ1-4, the V gene TRBV24-1, with TRBD1 matching 8 bases. The CDR3 is 16 residues long. Trimming removed 6 bases from V and 0 bases from J; junction bases left unmatched: 5. CDR1 and CDR2 (germline): KGHDR, SFDVKD. The CDR3 region has the DNA TGTGCCACCAGTCCGGGACAGGTTTCAACTAATGAAAAACTGTTTTTT. It codes for CATSPGQVSTNEKLFF.

CDR3 DNA: TGTGCCAGCAGCTTAGGGCCGGGGAGCAATCAGCCCCAGCATTTT. It specifies CASSLGPGSNQPQHF. The chain links TRBV7-2 to TRBJ1-5, with D uncertain. Trimming shortened V by 1 base and J by 1 base, and 8 bases separated the two germline ends. Germline CDR1 reads SGHTA; CDR2 reads FQGNSA. The CDR3 loop spans 15 amino acids.

Of note for this clone: Distinct nucleotide sequences in the sample also encode this CDR3. The chain links TRBV14 to TRBJ2-7, with 11 bases lining up with TRBD1. Losses at the gene ends were 1 base for V and 3 bases for J; bases not matched to a gene: 2. This CDR3 is built from 15 residues. Germline V gene sequence: CDR1 SGHDN, CDR2 FVKESK. The CDR3 region has the DNA TGTGCCAGCAGCCAAGGTGGGACAGGGGGCTACGAGCAGTACTTC. Translation: CASSQGGTGGYEQYF.

V and J are TRBV2 and TRBJ2-3, with D unresolved. Germline loops: CDR1 SNHLY, CDR2 FYNNEI. The CDR3 is made up of 14 amino acids. Trimming pared 7 bases from V and 3 bases from J, leaving 14 bases between. Here the CDR3 reads CASTGPPITDTQYF. The CDR3 DNA sequence: TGTGCCAGCACCGGACCTCCGATTACAGATACGCAGTATTTT.

This sequence joins TRBV30 and TRBJ1-5; D remains unclear. Germline assignment: CDR1 GTSNPN and CDR2 SVGIG (reference sequence). The CDR3 is 13 amino acids. Deletions cut 4 bases from V and 5 bases from J, with 12 bases between. CDR3 sequence: CAWTTRLDQPQHF. The CDR3 nucleotides are TGTGCCTGGACTACCAGGTTAGATCAGCCCCAGCATTTT.

The rearrangement links TRBV15 to TRBJ1-2, with TRBD1 as a possible D gene (6 bases). The germline gives CDR1 LNHNV, CDR2 YYDKDF (reference sequence). Trimming cost V 2 bases and J 6 bases, with 16 bases left between them. There are 15 residues in the CDR3. DNA for the CDR3: TGTGCCACCAGCAGACCCGAGGGGGGGCTGGATGGCTACACCTTC. It codes for CATSRPEGGLDGYTF.

The rearrangement links TRBV7-9 to TRBJ1-2; tentative D call: TRBD1 (6 bases). V shed 8 bases and J shed 4 bases, with 14 bases lying between them. The CDR3 sequence is 13 residues long. Germline assignment: CDR1 SEHNR and CDR2 FQNEAQ (reference sequence). CDR3 in DNA: TGTGCCAGCGGCCTAATGGGGGCCTATGGCTACACCTTC. Protein: CASGLMGAYGYTF.

The chain links TRBV7-6 to TRBJ2-2, with D unresolved. The CDR3 contains 16 residues. The germline V gene encodes CDR1 SGHVS and CDR2 FNYEAQ. V was clipped by 4 bases and J by 0 bases, with 12 bases between them. CDR3 DNA sequence: TGTGCCAGCAGCTCACAGTTTATTCCGAACACCGGGGAGCTGTTTTTT. Translated: CASSSQFIPNTGELFF.

The chain couples TRBV6-2 or TRBV6-3 to TRBJ1-3; D not resolved. The V end lost 4 bases, the J end lost 2 bases, and 18 bases lay between the germline ends. Germline CDR1 MNHEY, CDR2 SVGEGT. The CDR3 consists of 17 residues. The CDR3 DNA reads TGTGCCAGCAGTTCTACCAGTCCCGTAGTGACTGGAAACACCATATATTTT. It encodes CASSSTSPVVTGNTIYF.

The rearrangement links TRBV6-1 to TRBJ1-6, with D possibly matching TRBD1 (6 bases). The CDR3 consists of 14 residues. Looked up from germline, CDR1 is MNHNS and CDR2 is SASEGT. V lost 1 base and J 11 bases, leaving 12 bases between the germline ends. The CDR3 is CASSEERGRTPLHF. CDR3 sequence (DNA): TGTGCCAGCAGTGAAGAGCGGGGGCGGACACCCCTCCACTTT.

This chain connects TRBV2 to TRBJ2-5, with 7 nucleotides matching TRBD2. The CDR3 extends over 14 amino acids. V lost 4 bases to trimming and J lost 4 bases; unmatched junction nucleotides: 6. The V gene's germline CDR1 is SNHLY and CDR2 FYNNEI. As DNA, the CDR3 is TGTGCCAGCAGTGGGGGGGGTGTTCTAGAGACCCAGTACTTC. Amino acids: CASSGGGVLETQYF.